This T cell receptor beta chain was sequenced in a study of beta chain features in type 1 diabetes. As every portion of the isolated RNA was reverse transcribed, the sequencing read expressed TCRB transcripts. Only in-frame clones appear in the TCRdb table, and some are missing; sequencing was by immunoSEQ multiplex PCR. The sample shows some 330,000 clones, approximately 11% of them seen only once. Germline V lookup: CDR1 MDHEN, CDR2 SYDVKM. J gave up 7 bases and V 2 bases, and 9 bases lay outside the gene matches. The CDR3 runs 16 residues. This clone was counted between two and nine times. The J gene is TRBJ2-7, the V gene TRBV28; 12 bases fit TRBD2. The TCR was taken from a woman in her thirties in good health. Sequencing was done on a sample of naive CD4+ T cells from blood. The CDR3 sequence is CASSLVLAGGPGEQYF. The CDR3 DNA reads as TGTGCCAGCAGTTTAGTCCTAGCGGGAGGGCCCGGGGAGCAGTACTTC.